Sequencing of this T cell receptor (beta chain) was carried out in a study of breast tumors, draining lymph nodes, adjacent tissues. Samples came from axillary lymph nodes draining the breast cancer. This clonotype came up once. Its antigen is currently unknown. This may come from a read error, since a much larger clone is one base off. TCRdb fed the multiplex PCR reads into MiXCR, producing one record per CDR3 protein. The table records about 140,000 distinct CDR3 sequences, approximately 29% of them present only once. The CDR3 covers 14 residues. CDR1 is LGHDT, CDR2 YNNKEL, per germline (reference sequence). The study's findings and limits: Data only fit, rather than demonstrated, lymph node origin of most tumor T cells.

The receptor was isolated from a female donor with breast cancer. Some clones in this sample may be carry-over from other donors' samples. Sequencing was carried out using axillary lymph node tissue. The chain links TRBV3-1 to TRBJ1-3; tentatively, D is TRBD1 (5 bases). The CDR3 protein is CAGSLRVAGNTIYF. The CDR3 bases are TGTGCCGGCAGCCTCAGGGTGGCCGGAAACACCATATATTTT.